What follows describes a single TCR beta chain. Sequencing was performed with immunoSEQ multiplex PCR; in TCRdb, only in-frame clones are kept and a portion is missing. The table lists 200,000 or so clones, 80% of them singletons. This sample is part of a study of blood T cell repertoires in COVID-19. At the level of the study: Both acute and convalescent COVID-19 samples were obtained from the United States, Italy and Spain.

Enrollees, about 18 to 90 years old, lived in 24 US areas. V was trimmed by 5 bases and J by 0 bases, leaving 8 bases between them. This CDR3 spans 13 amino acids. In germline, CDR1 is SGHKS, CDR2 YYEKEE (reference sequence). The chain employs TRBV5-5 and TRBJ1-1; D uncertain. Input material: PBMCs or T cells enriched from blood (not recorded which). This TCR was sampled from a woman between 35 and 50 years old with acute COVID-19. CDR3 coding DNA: TGTGCCAGCAGTCTAGTCGTGAACACTGAAGCTTTCTTT. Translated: CASSLVVNTEAFF.